Sequencing of this TCR beta chain was carried out in a study of blood T cell repertoires in COVID-19. The wider study: Both acute and convalescent COVID-19 samples were obtained from the United States, Italy and Spain. In each case, the material was cDNA or gDNA derived from T cells, B-cell-depleted T cells, or PBMCs.

Germline CDR1 is SGHRS and CDR2 is YFSETQ. The CDR3 is 14 amino acids. V was trimmed by 4 bases and J by 5 bases, leaving 13 bases between them. Per the original methods: The authors estimated nucleated cell counts from reference gene primer amplification. Profiling relied on immunoSEQ multiplex PCR, and the TCRdb table lists in-frame clones only, not all of them. From that table come the V and J calls and clone size; the DNA was used to work out D and trimming. The sample contains around 81,000 clones, around nine tenths of which appear only once. Source material: peripheral blood. The gene calls are TRBV5-1 and TRBJ2-1; D may be TRBD1 (6 bases). This clonotype was obtained from a woman aged 55-70 years with acute or convalescent COVID-19. The CDR3 DNA reads as TGCGCCAGCAGCCGCCGGGACACCGACAATGAGCAGTTCTTC. Its translation is CASSRRDTDNEQFF.